The present T cell receptor beta chain was sequenced within a study of blood T cell repertoires in COVID-19. CDR1 is SGHDN and CDR2 is FVKESK in the germline V gene. V shed 4 bases and J 8 bases; nucleotides not matched to a gene: 4. CDR3 length: 14 residues. Seattle-derived patients entered the study during active infection and were followed longitudinally. Methods used by the authors: Estimates of nucleated cell counts were drawn from the amplification of reference gene primers. Data came from immunoSEQ multiplex PCR; TCRdb stores just in-frame clones and leaves some out. D and trimming were read from the DNA, whereas the V and J calls and clone size are those reported in that table. The profile covers around 120,000 clones, with 90% appearing a single time and under 4.5% taken by the ten largest.

The sequence derives from a woman aged 60-75 years with COVID-19, enrolled during active disease. Sequenced input: peripheral blood. The chain uses TRBV14 and TRBJ1-4; 10 bases align to TRBD1. CDR3 sequence: CASSRDRGLEKLFF. Written as DNA, the CDR3 is TGTGCCAGCAGCCGGGACAGGGGCTTAGAAAAACTGTTTTTT.